This T cell receptor (beta chain) was recorded in a study of blood T cell repertoires in COVID-19. As for the study in general: The origin of the acute and convalescent COVID-19 samples was the United States, Italy and Spain. T cells, B-cell-depleted T cells, or PBMCs provided the cDNA or gDNA that served as material.

The V gene lost 5 bases and the J gene lost 2 bases, with 11 bases spanning the gap. Per the germline V gene, CDR1 is SEHNR and CDR2 is FQNEAQ (reference sequence). The CDR3 loop spans 14 amino acids. Original processing notes: The authors estimated nucleated cell counts from reference gene primer amplification. Sequencing used immunoSEQ multiplex PCR; TCRdb keeps in-frame clones, though not all of them. The V and J calls and the clone size are those of that table, but D and trimming were determined from the DNA. The sample lists about 270,000 clones; around nine tenths were seen once. Sequences were obtained from peripheral blood. The clonotype originates from a man in his forties who had recovered from COVID-19. V and J are TRBV7-9 and TRBJ2-3, with D possibly being TRBD2 (6 bases). Here the CDR3 reads CASSLSGTTDTQYF. The CDR3 DNA reads as TGTGCCAGCAGCCTTAGCGGAACCACAGATACGCAGTATTTT. Full variable domain (rest looked up from reference TRBV7-9 and TRBJ2-3): DTGVSQNPRHKITKRGQNVTFRCDPISEHNRLYWYRQTLGQGPEFLTYFQNEAQLEKSRLLSDRFSAERPKGSFSTLEIQRTEQGDSAMYLCASSLSGTTDTQYFGPGTRLTVL.